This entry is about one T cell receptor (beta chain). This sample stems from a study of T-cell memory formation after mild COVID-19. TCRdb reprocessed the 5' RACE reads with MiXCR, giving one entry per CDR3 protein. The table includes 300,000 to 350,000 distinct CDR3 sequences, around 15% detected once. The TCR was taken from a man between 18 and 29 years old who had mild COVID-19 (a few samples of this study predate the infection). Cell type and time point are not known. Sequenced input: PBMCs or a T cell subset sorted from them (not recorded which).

The CDR3 DNA reads TGTGCTAGTGGACCTGGGGTAGGGGGGATTAGCACAGATACGCAGTATTTT. It translates to CASGPGVGGISTDTQYF. This chain joins TRBV12-5 and TRBJ2-3; the D gene could be TRBD1 or TRBD2 (6 bases each). Germline-derived CDR1 and CDR2 are LGHNT and FRNRAP. Trimming shortened V by 6 bases and J by 0 bases, and 19 bases separated the two germline ends. The CDR3 totals 17 residues.